This TCR beta chain appears in the sequencing data of a study of CD8 T cells in Susac syndrome. Study findings and constraints: Susac-specific public clones were found in total CD8+ and CD8+ TEMRA repertoires, numbering sixteen and five, respectively.

This CDR3 region has 15 residues. Germline V gives CDR1 SEHNR, CDR2 FQNEAQ (reference sequence). V lost 6 bases and J lost 0, with 13 bases in between. Isolation of CD8+ and CD4+ T cells was performed negatively, whereas enrichment of TEMRA cells was done by FACS. As for this clonotype: What it binds is not known.

cDNA came from around 0.5 to 1 ug RNA primed by random hexamers. TCRdb analysed the immunoSEQ multiplex PCR reads with MiXCR anew, one entry per CDR3 protein. The sample has about 190,000 distinct CDR3 sequences, around 95% seen once. The chain combines TRBV7-9 with TRBJ2-3; possibly TRBD1 or TRBD2 for D (6 bases each). The sample was CD8+ T cells from PBMCs. The source is a human donor with Susac syndrome. The CDR3 coding sequence is TGTGCCAGCAGAACCGGGGGCGGTAGCACAGATACGCAGTATTTT. It translates to CASRTGGGSTDTQYF. Full variable domain (missing parts from reference TRBV7-9 and TRBJ2-3): DTGVSQNPRHKITKRGQNVTFRCDPISEHNRLYWYRQTLGQGPEFLTYFQNEAQLEKSRLLSDRFSAERPKGSFSTLEIQRTEQGDSAMYLCASRTGGGSTDTQYFGPGTRLTVL.